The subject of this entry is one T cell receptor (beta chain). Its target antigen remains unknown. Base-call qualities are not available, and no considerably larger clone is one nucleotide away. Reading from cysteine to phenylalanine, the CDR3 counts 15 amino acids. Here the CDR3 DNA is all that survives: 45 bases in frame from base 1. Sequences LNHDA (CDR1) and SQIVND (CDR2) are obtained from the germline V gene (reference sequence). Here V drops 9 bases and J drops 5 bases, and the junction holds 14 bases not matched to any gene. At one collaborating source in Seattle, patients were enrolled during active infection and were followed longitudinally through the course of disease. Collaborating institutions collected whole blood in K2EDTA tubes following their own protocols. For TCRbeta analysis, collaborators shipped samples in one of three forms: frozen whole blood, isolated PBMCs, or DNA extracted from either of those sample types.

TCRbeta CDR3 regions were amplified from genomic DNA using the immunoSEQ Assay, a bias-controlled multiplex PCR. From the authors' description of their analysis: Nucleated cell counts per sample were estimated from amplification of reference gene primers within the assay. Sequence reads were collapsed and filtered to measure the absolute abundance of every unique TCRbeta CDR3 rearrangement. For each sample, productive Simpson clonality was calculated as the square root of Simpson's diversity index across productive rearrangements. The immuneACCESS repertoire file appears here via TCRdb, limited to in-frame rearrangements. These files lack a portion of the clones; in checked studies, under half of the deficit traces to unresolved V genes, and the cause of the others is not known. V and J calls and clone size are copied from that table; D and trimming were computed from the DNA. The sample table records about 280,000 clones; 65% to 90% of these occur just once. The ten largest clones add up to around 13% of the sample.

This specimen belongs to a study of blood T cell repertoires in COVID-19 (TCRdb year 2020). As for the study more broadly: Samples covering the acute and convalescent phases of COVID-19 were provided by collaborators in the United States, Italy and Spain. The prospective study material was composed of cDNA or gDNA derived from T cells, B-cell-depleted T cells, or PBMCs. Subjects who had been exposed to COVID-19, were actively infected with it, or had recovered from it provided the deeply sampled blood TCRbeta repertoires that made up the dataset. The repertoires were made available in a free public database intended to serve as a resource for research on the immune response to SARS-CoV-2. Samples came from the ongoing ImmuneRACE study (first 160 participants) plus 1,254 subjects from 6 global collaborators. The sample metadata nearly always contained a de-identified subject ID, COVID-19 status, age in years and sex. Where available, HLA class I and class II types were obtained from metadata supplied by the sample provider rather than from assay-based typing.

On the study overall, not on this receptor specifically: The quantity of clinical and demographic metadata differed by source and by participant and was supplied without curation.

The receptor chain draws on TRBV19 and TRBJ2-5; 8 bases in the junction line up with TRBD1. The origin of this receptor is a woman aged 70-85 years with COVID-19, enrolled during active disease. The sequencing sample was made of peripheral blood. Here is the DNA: TGTGCCAGCAAAGGAACAGGGGGTCTTCTGGAGACCCAGTACTTC. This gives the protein CASKGTGGLLETQYF.